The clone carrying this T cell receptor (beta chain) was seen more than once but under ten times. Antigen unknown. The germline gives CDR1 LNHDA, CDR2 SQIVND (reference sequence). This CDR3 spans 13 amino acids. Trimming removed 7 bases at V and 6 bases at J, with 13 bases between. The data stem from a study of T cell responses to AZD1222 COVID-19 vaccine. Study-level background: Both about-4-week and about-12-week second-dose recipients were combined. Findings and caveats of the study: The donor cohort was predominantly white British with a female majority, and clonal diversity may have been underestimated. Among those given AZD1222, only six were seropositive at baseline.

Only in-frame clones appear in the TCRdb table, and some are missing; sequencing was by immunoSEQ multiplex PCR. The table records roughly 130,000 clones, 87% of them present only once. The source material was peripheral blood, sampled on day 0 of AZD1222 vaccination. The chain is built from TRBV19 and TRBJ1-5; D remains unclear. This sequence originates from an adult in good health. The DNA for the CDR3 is TGTGCCAGTAAGGAGGGCTCCGGTCAGCCCCAGCATTTT. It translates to CASKEGSGQPQHF.